This TCR beta chain was captured in a study of T cells in Graves' hyperthyroidism and ophthalmopathy. The study's findings and limits: Ophthalmopathy, which appeared later, was predicted by the model a median 6.5 months before onset.

This clonotype has ten or more counts. Its antigen is not identified. Investigators excluded patients with uncontrolled infection, other autoimmune disease, pregnancy or lactation. The diagnoses drew upon clinical symptoms, serum thyroxine and TRAb, thyroid ultrasound and orbital computed tomography. The V and J ends lost 3 bases and 0 bases respectively, with 12 bases between them. The CDR3 has 15 residues. Germline V lookup: CDR1 SEHNR, CDR2 FQNEAQ (reference sequence). RNA transcripts were the template for amplifying TCR beta CDR3 regions. The HTBI primer set was used in a first-round RT-PCR of the TCR CDR3. Via MiXCR, TCRdb re-called the multiplex PCR reads, giving one row per CDR3 protein. The sample has more than 650,000 distinct CDR3 sequences, around 15% seen once.

The chain joins TRBV7-9 to TRBJ2-7; D may be TRBD2 (6 bases). This TCR was recovered from a woman aged 18-29 years with Graves' hyperthyroidism. Source material: blood. The CDR3 here is CASSLTSAYSYEQYF. CDR3 DNA: TGTGCCAGCAGCTTGACTAGTGCGTACTCCTACGAGCAGTACTTC.